Listed below are T cell receptor beta chains from one sample, sequenced in a study of blood T cell repertoires in COVID-19. Assay used: immunoSEQ multiplex PCR; TCRdb lists only in-frame clones, some missing. This table has 210,000 or so clones, approximately 90% appearing once. Sequenced sample: peripheral blood. Source of these receptors: a man aged 25 to 40 with acute or convalescent COVID-19. Both conserved end residues are part of each CDR3. D genes are given only for firm matches. Some rows have no size entry. The others give once, few or many, or a class for an expanded clone.

j_call: TRBJ2-1; v_call: TRBV11-3; d_call: TRBD2; clone_size: .; cdr3_aa: CASSLGGRDEQFF; cdr3_nt: TGTGCCAGCAGCTTGGGCGGGAGGGATGAGCAGTTCTTC
j_call: TRBJ2-7; v_call: TRBV11-2; d_call: .; clone_size: .; cdr3_aa: CASSYYRDNEQYF; cdr3_nt: TGTGCCAGCAGCTACTACAGGGACAACGAGCAGTACTTC
j_call: TRBJ2-2; v_call: TRBV10-3; d_call: TRBD2; clone_size: .; cdr3_aa: CAISETSGNTGELFF; cdr3_nt: TGTGCCATCAGTGAAACTAGCGGGAACACCGGGGAGCTGTTTTTT
j_call: TRBJ2-1; v_call: TRBV6-4; d_call: TRBD2; clone_size: .; cdr3_aa: CASSVTGTSGFNEQFF; cdr3_nt: TGTGCCAGCAGTGTCACCGGGACTAGCGGTTTTAATGAGCAGTTCTTC
j_call: TRBJ1-1; v_call: TRBV21-1; d_call: .; clone_size: .; cdr3_aa: CASSKEGVGKNTEAFF; cdr3_nt: TGTGCCAGCAGCAAAGAAGGGGTGGGGAAGAACACTGAAGCTTTCTTT
j_call: TRBJ2-7; v_call: TRBV28; d_call: TRBD2; clone_size: .; cdr3_aa: CASSLPAGSEQYF; cdr3_nt: TGTGCCAGCAGTTTACCAGCGGGAAGCGAGCAGTACTTC
j_call: TRBJ2-3; v_call: TRBV24-1; d_call: TRBD2; clone_size: .; cdr3_aa: CATSDPLGGVRTDTQYF; cdr3_nt: TGTGCCACCAGTGATCCGCTGGGGGGGGTACGGACAGATACGCAGTATTTT
j_call: TRBJ1-3; v_call: TRBV5-1; d_call: .; clone_size: .; cdr3_aa: CASSSYSGNTIYF; cdr3_nt: TGCGCCAGCAGCTCTTACTCTGGAAACACCATATATTTT
j_call: TRBJ2-5; v_call: TRBV5-1; d_call: .; clone_size: .; cdr3_aa: CASSLAVGGAETQYF; cdr3_nt: TGCGCCAGCAGCTTGGCGGTCGGTGGGGCAGAGACCCAGTACTTC
j_call: TRBJ2-3; v_call: TRBV7-2; d_call: .; clone_size: few; cdr3_aa: CASSLAGEAGTQYF; cdr3_nt: TGTGCCAGCAGCTTAGCGGGAGAGGCGGGTACGCAGTATTTT
j_call: TRBJ1-1; v_call: TRBV4-2; d_call: .; clone_size: .; cdr3_aa: CASSQSRDTEAFF; cdr3_nt: TGTGCCAGCAGCCAATCCAGGGACACTGAAGCTTTCTTT
j_call: TRBJ1-2; v_call: TRBV5-1; d_call: .; clone_size: .; cdr3_aa: CASSSLWGEDNYGYTF; cdr3_nt: TGCGCCAGCAGCTCCTTGTGGGGGGAGGACAACTATGGCTACACCTTC
j_call: TRBJ2-7; v_call: TRBV19; d_call: TRBD2; clone_size: .; cdr3_aa: CASSIPGGPSYEQYF; cdr3_nt: TGTGCCAGTAGTATCCCGGGAGGGCCCTCCTACGAGCAGTACTTC
j_call: TRBJ2-1; v_call: TRBV6-4; d_call: TRBD2; clone_size: .; cdr3_aa: CASSDTGTSGREQFF; cdr3_nt: TGTGCCAGCAGTGACACGGGGACTAGCGGGCGTGAGCAGTTCTTC
j_call: TRBJ2-7; v_call: TRBV3-1/TRBV3-2; d_call: .; clone_size: .; cdr3_aa: CASSQDVTINEQYF; cdr3_nt: TGTGCCAGCAGCCAAGATGTGACAATCAACGAGCAGTACTTC
j_call: TRBJ2-3; v_call: TRBV3-1/TRBV3-2; d_call: TRBD2; clone_size: .; cdr3_aa: CASSPRTSGRASAQYF; cdr3_nt: TGTGCCAGCAGTCCCAGGACTAGCGGGAGGGCCTCGGCGCAGTATTTT
j_call: TRBJ1-2; v_call: TRBV6-5; d_call: .; clone_size: .; cdr3_aa: CASLWAVYGYTF; cdr3_nt: TGTGCCAGCCTTTGGGCTGTATATGGCTACACCTTC
j_call: TRBJ1-2; v_call: TRBV28; d_call: .; clone_size: .; cdr3_aa: CASSFPGDFRYGYTF; cdr3_nt: TGTGCCAGCAGTTTCCCAGGGGATTTTAGGTATGGCTACACCTTC
j_call: TRBJ1-1; v_call: TRBV5-1; d_call: .; clone_size: .; cdr3_aa: CASSLTGLNTEAFF; cdr3_nt: TGCGCCAGCAGCTTGACAGGATTAAACACTGAAGCTTTCTTT
j_call: TRBJ2-5; v_call: TRBV5-6; d_call: .; clone_size: .; cdr3_aa: CASSPRIEETQYF; cdr3_nt: TGTGCCAGCAGCCCGCGGATTGAAGAGACCCAGTACTTC
j_call: TRBJ2-5; v_call: TRBV6-4; d_call: .; clone_size: few; cdr3_aa: CASSEAGGRQETQYF; cdr3_nt: TGTGCCAGCAGTGAGGCTGGGGGCAGGCAAGAGACCCAGTACTTC
j_call: TRBJ1-6; v_call: TRBV6-6; d_call: TRBD1; clone_size: .; cdr3_aa: CASSPGTGPMYYNSPLHF; cdr3_nt: TGTGCCAGCAGTCCCGGGACAGGGCCAATGTACTATAATTCACCCCTCCACTTT
j_call: TRBJ2-3; v_call: TRBV19; d_call: TRBD2; clone_size: .; cdr3_aa: CASSNSGRKDTQYF; cdr3_nt: TGTGCCAGTAGTAATAGCGGGAGGAAAGATACGCAGTATTTT
j_call: TRBJ1-2; v_call: TRBV6-4; d_call: TRBD1; clone_size: .; cdr3_aa: CASSGETGSYGYTF; cdr3_nt: TGTGCCAGCAGTGGCGAGACAGGGTCCTATGGCTACACCTTC
j_call: TRBJ1-2; v_call: TRBV5-6; d_call: .; clone_size: .; cdr3_aa: CASSPRAISGYTF; cdr3_nt: TGTGCCAGCAGCCCGAGGGCCATCTCGGGCTACACCTTC
j_call: TRBJ1-2; v_call: TRBV9; d_call: TRBD1; clone_size: .; cdr3_aa: CASSPETGASYGYTF; cdr3_nt: TGTGCCAGCAGCCCAGAGACAGGGGCCTCCTATGGCTACACCTTC
j_call: TRBJ2-1; v_call: TRBV29-1; d_call: TRBD2; clone_size: .; cdr3_aa: CSVLAGEWANEQFF; cdr3_nt: TGCAGCGTGCTAGCGGGAGAGTGGGCCAATGAGCAGTTCTTC